Reported below is one T cell receptor (beta chain). The antigen remains unidentified. Germline lookup yields CDR1 MNHEY and CDR2 SMNVEV (reference sequence). Trimming pared 6 bases from V and 5 bases from J, leaving 17 bases between. This CDR3 region has 14 residues. The data originate from a study of shared clonotypes between healthy human individuals. General study results and limits: Sharing across a handful of donors was seen in roughly 5% of naive CD4 clonotypes. Relative to clonotypes present in all four donors, those not shared had lower generation probabilities.

In the naive CD8 group, cells lacked CD45RO and were positively selected for CCR7, so terminally differentiated effector memory CD45RA+ cells were left out. Repertoires were generated with immunoSEQ multiplex PCR, while TCRdb's copy carries only in-frame clones and drops some. The table has about 2.1 million clones, around 93% seen once. What was sequenced was naive CD8+ T cells from PBMCs. V usage is TRBV27 and J usage is TRBJ2-7; D is unresolved. This receptor was taken from a man aged 18 to 30 in good health. Some clones in this sample may be carry-over from other donors' samples. CDR3 bases: TGTGCCAGCAGCCAGACCCGGATTGTGAACGAGCAGTACTTC. Translated: CASSQTRIVNEQYF.